This TCR beta chain was retrieved from a study of blood T cell repertoires in COVID-19. Background on the study: T cells, B-cell-depleted T cells, or PBMCs provided the cDNA or gDNA that served as material.

The authors' processing: Using reference gene primer amplification, nucleated cell counts were estimated. The method was immunoSEQ multiplex PCR; TCRdb's version includes in-frame clones alone and lacks a portion of them. V, J and clone size were drawn from that table, and D and trimming were deduced from the DNA. In the table there are over 100,000 clones, 84% of which are singletons. This CDR3 is built from 15 residues. The germline gives CDR1 MGHRA, CDR2 YSYEKL. Between the trimmed V and J ends, which lost 2 bases and 4 bases, there was a span of 12 bases. Sequenced material: peripheral blood. This sequence joins TRBV4-1 and TRBJ1-3; D is perhaps TRBD1 (6 bases). The TCR comes from a woman aged 80 or over with active or convalescent COVID-19. In DNA, the CDR3 is TGCGCCAGCAGCCAAATCGGGACAAGCGGAAACACCATATATTTT. The encoded protein is CASSQIGTSGNTIYF.